These 24 T cell receptor beta chains came from one sample sequenced in a study of beta chain features in type 1 diabetes. The entirety of the isolated RNA underwent reverse transcription, so expressed TCRB transcripts were sequenced. Using immunoSEQ multiplex PCR, the repertoire was profiled, and TCRdb retains in-frame clones only, with some absent. The sample has a few hundred thousand clones; 27% are singletons. Sequenced: central memory CD4+ T cells from blood. The receptors stem from a man under 40 in good health.

The chain recombines TRBV7-9 with TRBJ2-1; a weak D match, TRBD2 (6 bases). The CDR3 consists of 16 residues. Germline-derived CDR1 and CDR2 are SEHNR and FQNEAQ (reference sequence). Trimming left V 0 bases short and J 7 bases short, with 16 bases between. CDR3 residues: CASSLAGRGVHNEQFF. In nucleotides, the CDR3 is TGTGCCAGCAGCTTAGCTGGCCGCGGGGTCCATAATGAGCAGTTCTTC.

The chain joins TRBV9 to TRBJ2-1; 10 positions agree with TRBD2. The germline CDR1 and CDR2 sequences are SGDLS and YYNGEE. J was trimmed by 0 bases and V by 4 bases; bases with no gene match: 1. This CDR3 is built from 15 residues. This CDR3 reads CASSSSGSSYNEQFF. The CDR3 nucleotides are TGTGCCAGCAGCTCTAGCGGGAGCTCCTACAATGAGCAGTTCTTC.

The rearrangement links TRBV5-1 to TRBJ2-7; TRBD1 might be the D (6 bases). V lost 3 bases and J 2 bases, leaving 9 bases between the germline ends. The CDR3 contains 13 residues. Germline V gene sequence: CDR1 SGHRS, CDR2 YFSETQ. CDR3 amino acids: CASSSDRTYEQYF. The CDR3 DNA reads as TGCGCCAGCAGCTCCGACAGGACCTACGAGCAGTACTTC.

The chain links TRBV29-1 to TRBJ2-6; D gene unclear. The V gene's germline CDR1 is SQVTM and CDR2 ANQGSEA. The CDR3 extends over 15 amino acids. Trimming shortened V by 2 bases and J by 0 bases, and 8 bases separated the two germline ends. The CDR3 region has the DNA TGCAGCGTTGAATTGCCTAACTCTGGGGCCAACGTCCTGACTTTC. Its protein product is CSVELPNSGANVLTF.

The table lists this clone with many counts. V gene TRBV18 combines with J gene TRBJ2-3, with D tentatively TRBD2 (5 bases). Germline lookup yields CDR1 KGHSH and CDR2 LQKENI. CDR3 length: 14 residues. Trimming left V 3 bases short and J 1 base short, with 8 bases between. The CDR3 region is CASSPVSGTDTQYF. The CDR3 coding sequence is TGTGCCAGCTCACCGGTTAGCGGCACAGATACGCAGTATTTT.

This sequence joins TRBV7-2 and TRBJ2-7, with D unresolved. Trimming left V 2 bases short and J 2 bases short, with 13 bases between. The CDR3 has 15 residues. Germline assignment: CDR1 SGHTA and CDR2 FQGNSA. CDR3 sequence reads: CASSLIPQATYEQYF. The CDR3 nucleotides are TGTGCCAGCAGCTTAATCCCCCAAGCAACCTACGAGCAGTACTTC.

This clone was seen a single time. CDR3 DNA: TGTGCCAGCAGCCTCCAGGGGGCGCTTGAGACCCAGTACTTC. Residues: CASSLQGALETQYF. The rearrangement links TRBV7-7 to TRBJ2-5, with 8 bases lining up with TRBD1. V was pared by 5 bases and J by 5 bases, with 7 bases of the junction left unmatched. The CDR3 extends over 14 amino acids. Germline CDR1 reads SSHAT; CDR2 reads FNYEAQ (reference sequence).

The V call is TRBV18, the J call TRBJ2-4; tentative D call: TRBD1 (5 bases). The CDR3 length is 12 residues. Trimming shortened V by 6 bases and J by 9 bases, and 12 bases separated the two germline ends. The germline V gene has CDR1 KGHSH and CDR2 LQKENI. The CDR3 here is CASSQGVGIQYF. CDR3 DNA sequence: TGTGCCAGCTCCCAAGGGGTGGGCATTCAGTACTTC.

V gene TRBV7-2 combines with J gene TRBJ2-7; 10 bases align to TRBD2. Germline loops: CDR1 SGHTA, CDR2 FQGNSA. The CDR3 is made up of 16 amino acids. The J segment lost 7 bases and the V segment lost 2 bases, leaving 11 bases of the junction unmatched. CDR3 coding DNA: TGTGCCAGCAGCTTACAGAGCGGGAGGGCCGAGAGGGAGCAGTACTTC. Protein sequence: CASSLQSGRAEREQYF.

The chain couples TRBV5-1 to TRBJ2-1, with a possible D match to TRBD1 (6 bases). Germline CDR1 is SGHRS and CDR2 is YFSETQ. This CDR3 is 13 amino acids long. V gave up 0 bases and J gave up 9 bases, with 10 bases separating them. The CDR3 DNA sequence: TGCGCCAGCAGCTTGGCCGGACAGTCTGAGCAGTTCTTC. Translated: CASSLAGQSEQFF. Drawing the rest from reference TRBV5-1 and TRBJ2-1, the complete variable domain is KAGVTQTPRYLIKTRGQQVTLSCSPISGHRSVSWYQQTPGQGLQFLFEYFSETQRNKGNFPGRFSGRQFSNSRSEMNVSTLELGDSALYLCASSLAGQSEQFFGPGTRLTVL.

This clone was found many times. The rearrangement joins TRBV5-1 to TRBJ2-2; 7 bases are a match to TRBD1. V was pared by 5 bases and J by 5 bases, with 9 bases of the junction left unmatched. Germline lookup yields CDR1 SGHRS and CDR2 YFSETQ. The CDR3 consists of 15 residues. Written as DNA, the CDR3 is TGCGCCAGCAGGCCCGGGACAGAGGCTACCGGGGAGCTGTTTTTT. Translated: CASRPGTEATGELFF.

This clone was counted between two and nine times. V is TRBV11-2 and J is TRBJ2-6; TRBD1 matches at 7 bases. The V gene end was trimmed by 3 bases and the J gene end by 2 bases; junction bases not matched to a gene: 1. CDR1 and CDR2 (germline): SGHAT, FQNNGV. The CDR3 has 15 amino acids. In DNA form, the CDR3 reads TGTGCCAGCAGCTTCACAGGGGCTGGGGCCAACGTCCTGACTTTC. It translates to CASSFTGAGANVLTF.

This clone was recorded a few times. A much larger clonotype is one base distant, so this may be a read error. The rearrangement joins TRBV10-3 to TRBJ2-7, with a tentative D call TRBD1 (6 bases). The length of the CDR3 is 14 residues. Germline V gives CDR1 ENHRY, CDR2 SYGVKD. Trimming cost V 2 bases and J 2 bases, with 10 bases left between them. The DNA for the CDR3 is TGTGCCATCAGTGAGGCACCAGGGGCCTACGAGCAGTACTTC. Protein: CAISEAPGAYEQYF.

This clone has a count of ten or more. The rearrangement links TRBV20-1 to TRBJ2-1, with no clear D. The germline V gene has CDR1 DFQATT and CDR2 SNEGSKA (reference sequence). Trimming shortened V by 3 bases and J by 9 bases, and 6 bases separated the two germline ends. CDR3 length equals 10 residues. DNA for the CDR3: TGCAGTGCTAGTTGGTCTGAGCAGTTCTTC. It translates to CSASWSEQFF.

This sequence joins TRBV27 and TRBJ2-3; D is possibly TRBD2 (6 bases). The germline V and J ends were trimmed by 7 bases and 6 bases, with 17 bases remaining between them. The germline V gene encodes CDR1 MNHEY and CDR2 SMNVEV (reference sequence). The CDR3 is made up of 14 amino acids. CDR3 amino acids: CASMDGGAGDTQYF. CDR3 in DNA: TGTGCCAGCATGGATGGAGGGGCGGGGGATACGCAGTATTTT.

This clone was found a few times. The genes are TRBV11-3 and TRBJ2-1; D perhaps matches TRBD1 (6 bases). This CDR3 spans 12 amino acids. Trimming shortened V by 4 bases and J by 8 bases, and 9 bases separated the two germline ends. Per the germline V gene, CDR1 is SGHNT and CDR2 is YENEEA. The CDR3 region is CASSSQGHEQFF. The CDR3 DNA reads as TGTGCCAGCAGCTCACAGGGTCATGAGCAGTTCTTC.

The chain has TRBV20-1 and TRBJ2-5, with D perhaps given as TRBD1 or TRBD2 (5 bases each). Trimming removed 2 bases from V and 14 bases from J, with 15 bases in between. The CDR3 runs 11 residues. The V gene's germline CDR1 is DFQATT and CDR2 SNEGSKA (reference sequence). The CDR3 DNA sequence: TGCAGTGCTAGACGGGACCCCGGTACTTACTTC. It yields the protein CSARRDPGTYF.

This clone was found a few times. This rearrangement joins TRBV5-6 to TRBJ2-7; D is perhaps TRBD1 or TRBD2 (5 bases each). V was pared by 4 bases and J by 2 bases, with 7 bases between. CDR3 length: 12 residues. CDR1 and CDR2 from the germline V gene are SGHDT and YYEEEE. DNA for the CDR3: TGTGCCAGCAGCGGGGACCCCTACGAGCAGTACTTC. Its translation is CASSGDPYEQYF.

This chain joins TRBV2 and TRBJ2-3; TRBD1 matches at 10 bases. Trimming at V came to 6 bases and at J to 2 bases, leaving 8 bases not matched to a gene. The CDR3 extends over 16 amino acids. Germline V lookup: CDR1 SNHLY, CDR2 FYNNEI. CDR3 loop: CASSLGTGAFTDTQYF. The CDR3 DNA follows: TGTGCCAGCAGCCTGGGGACAGGGGCCTTCACAGATACGCAGTATTTT.

V usage is TRBV7-2 and J usage is TRBJ1-2, with D unclear. The CDR3 consists of 15 residues. The germline gives CDR1 SGHTA, CDR2 FQGNSA. V dropped 5 bases and J dropped 7 bases, with 20 bases sitting between them. CDR3 DNA sequence: TGTGCCAGCAGCCATCCGCCGGGCGGACCGACTGGCTACACCTTC. It translates to CASSHPPGGPTGYTF. The whole variable domain, filled in from reference TRBV7-2 and TRBJ1-2, reads GAGVSQSPSNKVTEKGKDVELRCDPISGHTALYWYRQSLGQGLEFLIYFQGNSAPDKSGLPSDRFSAERTGGSVSTLTIQRTQQEDSAVYLCASSHPPGGPTGYTFGSGTRLTVV.

This clone occurred a few times. The DNA for the CDR3 is TGTGCCAGCAGCCCGCAGGGGGGTACGCAGTATTTT. Its translation is CASSPQGGTQYF. The chain combines TRBV5-4 with TRBJ2-3, with TRBD1 as a possible D gene (7 bases). Germline loops: CDR1 SGHNT, CDR2 YYREEE (reference sequence). The CDR3 runs 12 residues. Trimming cost V 4 bases and J 8 bases, with 11 bases left between them.

V is TRBV29-1 and J is TRBJ1-2, with D hard to call. The CDR3 is 11 amino acids. The V end was cut by 3 bases, the J end by 3 bases, with 5 bases between. Germline CDR1 is SQVTM and CDR2 is ANQGSEA. Written as DNA, the CDR3 is TGCAGCGTTGACGTACACTATGGCTACACCTTC. It is translated as CSVDVHYGYTF. The whole variable domain, remainder taken from reference TRBV29-1 and TRBJ1-2, is SAVISQKPSRDICQRGTSLTIQCQVDSQVTMMFWYRQQPGQSLTLIATANQGSEATYESGFVIDKFPISRPNLTFSTLTVSNMSPEDSSIYLCSVDVHYGYTFGSGTRLTVV.

This clone was detected only a few times. The chain joins TRBV29-1 to TRBJ2-1; 11 bases line up with TRBD2. This CDR3 has 14 amino acids. J gave up 13 bases and V 0 bases, and 8 bases lay outside the gene matches. Germline V gives CDR1 SQVTM, CDR2 ANQGSEA. The chain's CDR3 is CSVEEELAGGHQFF. The CDR3 DNA is TGCAGCGTTGAAGAGGAATTAGCGGGGGGGCATCAGTTCTTC.

The rearrangement links TRBV29-1 to TRBJ2-1; 13 bases are a match to TRBD2. There are 15 residues in the CDR3. Germline V gives CDR1 SQVTM, CDR2 ANQGSEA. The trim removed 6 bases at V and 4 bases at J, leaving 6 bases unmatched. CDR3 nucleotides: TGCAGCGTGATACTAGCGGGAGGGGTATACAATGAGCAGTTCTTC. Translation gives CSVILAGGVYNEQFF.